Reported below is one T cell receptor beta chain. No antigen is known for it. Expressed TCRB transcripts were sequenced because the isolated RNA had all been reverse transcribed beforehand. Clones were sequenced by immunoSEQ multiplex PCR, and TCRdb holds only the in-frame ones, with some missing. The data hold 250,000 to 350,000 clones, with approximately 14% observed a single time. The data originate from a study of beta chain features in type 1 diabetes. Overall study findings and caveats: Within the patient group, naive, central memory and Treg TCRB repertoires appeared more similar to each other than within healthy donors.

Germline values: CDR1 SEHNR, CDR2 FQNEAQ (reference sequence). Trimming shortened V by 1 base and J by 0 bases, and 9 bases separated the two germline ends. There are 15 residues in the CDR3. The sequence was obtained from a man aged 30 to 45 in good health. This chain connects TRBV7-9 to TRBJ1-1; D is perhaps TRBD1 (5 bases). The specimen was central memory CD4+ T cells from blood. The CDR3 loop reads CASSLGGPMNTEAFF. The CDR3 nucleotides read TGTGCCAGCAGCTTAGGGGGCCCTATGAACACTGAAGCTTTCTTT.